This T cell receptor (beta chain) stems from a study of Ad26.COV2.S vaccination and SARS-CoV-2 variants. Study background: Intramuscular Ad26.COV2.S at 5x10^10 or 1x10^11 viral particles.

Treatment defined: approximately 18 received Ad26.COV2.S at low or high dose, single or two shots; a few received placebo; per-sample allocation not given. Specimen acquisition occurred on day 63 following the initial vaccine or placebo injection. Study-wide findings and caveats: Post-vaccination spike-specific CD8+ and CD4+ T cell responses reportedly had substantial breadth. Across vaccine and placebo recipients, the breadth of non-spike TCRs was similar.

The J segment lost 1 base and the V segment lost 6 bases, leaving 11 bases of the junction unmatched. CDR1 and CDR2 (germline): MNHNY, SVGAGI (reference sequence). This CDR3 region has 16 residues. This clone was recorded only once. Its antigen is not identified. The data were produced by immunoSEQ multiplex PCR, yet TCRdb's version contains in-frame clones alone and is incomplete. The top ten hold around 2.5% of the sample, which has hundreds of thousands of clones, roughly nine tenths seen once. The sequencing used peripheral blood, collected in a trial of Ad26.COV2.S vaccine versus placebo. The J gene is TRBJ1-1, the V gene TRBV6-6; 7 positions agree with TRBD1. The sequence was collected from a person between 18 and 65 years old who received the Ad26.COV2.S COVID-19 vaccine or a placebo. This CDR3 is CASSPTLGQPNTEAFF. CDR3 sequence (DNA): TGTGCCAGCAGCCCTACCCTGGGACAGCCGAACACTGAAGCTTTCTTT.